A single sample is the source of the 5 T cell receptor beta chains below, sequenced in a study of blood T cell repertoires in COVID-19 (dated by TCRdb to about 2020). The library relied on the immunoSEQ multiplex PCR assay. TCRdb took over this immuneACCESS table, retaining in-frame rearrangements with V and J assigned. Such tables are incomplete; in checked studies, under half of the missing clones stem from an unresolved V gene, and the remainder is unexplained. This sample gives about 290,000 clones in total; around 86% of them show up just once. Jointly, the top ten make up about 1.8% of the sample. Specimen: PBMCs or T cells enriched from blood (not recorded which). All receptors come from a woman aged 40 to 50 who had recovered from COVID-19.

The gene calls are TRBV10-3 and TRBJ1-1; D is ambiguous. Deletions cut 3 bases from V and 0 bases from J, with 5 bases between. Germline V gene lookup returns CDR1 ENHRY and CDR2 SYGVKD. The CDR3 contains 13 residues. In DNA form, the CDR3 reads TGTGCCATCAGTGATCAGGTGAACACTGAAGCTTTCTTT. Protein sequence: CAISDQVNTEAFF.

V gene TRBV3-1 (or the pseudogene TRBV3-2) combines with J gene TRBJ2-2; 7 nucleotides agree with TRBD1. Unmatched junction bases numbered 6, after V lost 2 bases and J lost 0 bases. The CDR3 spans 17 residues. CDR1 LGHDT and CDR2 YNNKEL come from the germline V gene (reference sequence). The CDR3, as DNA: TGTGCCAGCAGCCAAACCCGGGACAGCTCGAACACCGGGGAGCTGTTTTTT. Protein product: CASSQTRDSSNTGELFF.

This rearrangement joins TRBV7-9 to TRBJ1-3; TRBD1 is a possible D gene (5 bases). Trimming stripped 4 bases from V and 4 bases from J, with 17 bases between. The germline CDR1 and CDR2 sequences are SEHNR and FQNEAQ (reference sequence). This CDR3 has 16 amino acids. DNA of the CDR3: TGTGCCAGCAGCTGGTCCCTCGGGGGTACGGGAAACACCATATATTTT. The encoded protein is CASSWSLGGTGNTIYF.

V is TRBV6-5 and J is TRBJ2-1, with D possibly TRBD1 on 6 matching bases. The CDR3 is 15 residues long. From germline, CDR1 is MNHEY and CDR2 SVGAGI. V gave up 4 bases and J gave up 4 bases, with 14 bases separating them. This CDR3 is CASSSRDISYNEQFF. CDR3 bases: TGTGCCAGCAGTTCCCGGGACATATCTTACAATGAGCAGTTCTTC.

This chain uses TRBV5-3 with TRBJ2-3; TRBD2 aligns across 15 bases. TRBV5-3 is annotated as an ORF whose role is uncertain. CDR3 length: 19 residues. Losses at the gene ends were 6 bases for V and 0 bases for J; bases not matched to a gene: 11. CDR3 nucleotides: TGTGCCAGAATCCTGACCGGGACTAGCGGGAGGACTAGCACAGATACGCAGTATTTT. This gives the protein CARILTGTSGRTSTDTQYF.